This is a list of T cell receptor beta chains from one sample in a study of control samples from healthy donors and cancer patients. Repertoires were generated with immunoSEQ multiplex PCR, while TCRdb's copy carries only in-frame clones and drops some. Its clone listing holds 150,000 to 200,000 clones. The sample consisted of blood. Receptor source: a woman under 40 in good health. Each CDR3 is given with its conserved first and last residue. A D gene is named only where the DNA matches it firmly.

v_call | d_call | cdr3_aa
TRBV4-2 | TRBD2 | CASSPGLEDTDTQYF
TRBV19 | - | CASSIRVSGGYTF
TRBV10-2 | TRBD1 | CASRGTGDGYTF
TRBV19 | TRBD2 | CASAGLAAPYNEQFF
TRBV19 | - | CASSFPGREAPTDTQYF
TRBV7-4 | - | CASSYIAFDKHQPQHF
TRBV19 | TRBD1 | CASSRMTGGNTEAFF
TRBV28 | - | CASSWPGQGNYGYTF
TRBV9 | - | CASTVGDNEQFF
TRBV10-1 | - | CASSETPRGPNTQYF
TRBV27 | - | CASSLMGRPNEKLFF
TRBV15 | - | CATSRDSGLKPSYEQYF
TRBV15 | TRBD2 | CATSGGGSGANVLTF
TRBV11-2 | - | CASSLRRVGGTVETQYF
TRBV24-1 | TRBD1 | CATRPRDSYEQYF
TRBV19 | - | CASSWRTRSLTDTQYF
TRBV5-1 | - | CASSWGADTEAFF
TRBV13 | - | CASSLGGSSNYGYTF
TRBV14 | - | CASSQQGRTNEKLFF
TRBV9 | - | CASSVDPRGANYGYTF
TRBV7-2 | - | CASSMQGGDNSPLHF
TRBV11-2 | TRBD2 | CASSLQLAGGETQYF
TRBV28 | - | CASSFNRVFYGYTF
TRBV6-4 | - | CASSDRNPSTPDNEQFF
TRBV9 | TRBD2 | CASSPRTSEYEQYF
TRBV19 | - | CASSIGTPNTEAFF
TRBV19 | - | CASSNQEMNIQYF